A single sample is the source of the 16 T cell receptor beta chains below, sequenced in a study of blood T cell repertoires in COVID-19. TCRdb's table, derived via immunoSEQ multiplex PCR, lists solely in-frame clones and lacks some. The table includes 250,000 or so clones, 80% to 85% detected once. The sample taken for sequencing was peripheral blood. These receptor sequences come from a woman between 35 and 50 years old who had recovered from COVID-19.

The rearrangement joins TRBV7-9 to TRBJ2-2; 7 nucleotides line up with TRBD2. Germline values: CDR1 SEHNR, CDR2 FQNEAQ (reference sequence). The CDR3 loop spans 15 amino acids. V shed 5 bases and J 6 bases; nucleotides not matched to a gene: 9. The CDR3 nucleotides are TGTGCCAGCAGCCGGGGACTAAACCAACCCGGGGAGCTGTTTTTT. Translating gives CASSRGLNQPGELFF.

This chain uses TRBV13 with TRBJ1-6, with 9 positions matching TRBD1. Germline CDR1 and CDR2: PRHDT and FYEKMQ (reference sequence). The V gene end was trimmed by 8 bases and the J gene end by 10 bases; junction bases not matched to a gene: 9. CDR3 length: 14 amino acids. The CDR3 sequence: CASRPGQGRSPLHF. CDR3 coding DNA: TGTGCCAGCCGACCGGGACAGGGTAGGTCACCCCTCCACTTT.

The CDR3 bases are TGTGCCAGCAGCCCTGGGAGCGGGGATAATGAGCAGTTCTTC. Translation: CASSPGSGDNEQFF. This chain connects TRBV7-9 to TRBJ2-1, with 7 bases that match TRBD2. Per germline, CDR1 SEHNR and CDR2 FQNEAQ (reference sequence). J was trimmed by 7 bases and V by 5 bases; bases with no gene match: 8. The CDR3 is 14 residues long.

J is TRBJ2-2 and V is TRBV11-2, with D perhaps matching TRBD2 (5 bases). The CDR3 runs to 13 residues. Deletions cut 5 bases from V and 6 bases from J, with 10 bases between. Germline V gene data show CDR1 as SGHAT and CDR2 as FQNNGV. The CDR3 protein is CASSQRRSGELFF. CDR3 nucleotide sequence: TGTGCCAGCAGCCAGCGGAGGTCCGGGGAGCTGTTTTTT.

A remark on this clone: The sample has other DNA sequences that encode this CDR3 too. The chain uses TRBV5-1 and TRBJ1-5; TRBD1 agrees at 7 bases. Germline CDR1 is SGHRS and CDR2 is YFSETQ. Germline trimming cut 2 bases from V and 3 bases from J; bases unmatched to any gene: 2. There are 14 residues in the CDR3. CDR3 sequence (DNA): TGCGCCAGCAGCTTTGGGACAGACAATCAGCCCCAGCATTTT. Translation: CASSFGTDNQPQHF.

V usage is TRBV7-9 and J usage is TRBJ2-1; D is possibly TRBD1 (5 bases). Germline V gene lookup returns CDR1 SEHNR and CDR2 FQNEAQ (reference sequence). Between the trimmed V and J ends, which lost 1 base and 8 bases, there was a span of 15 bases. The length of the CDR3 is 15 residues. The CDR3 here is CASSLGGRVVYEQFF. CDR3 nucleotide sequence: TGTGCCAGCAGCTTAGGAGGCAGGGTGGTCTATGAGCAGTTCTTC.

The chain links TRBV2 to TRBJ1-4; D possibly corresponds to TRBD1 (6 bases). With 6 bases removed from V and 4 bases from J, the gap between germline ends came to 12 bases. This CDR3 comprises 14 residues. Germline V gives CDR1 SNHLY, CDR2 FYNNEI. CDR3 region: CASRRQADNEKLFF. CDR3 nucleotide sequence: TGTGCCAGCAGGAGACAGGCCGATAATGAAAAACTGTTTTTT. The full variable domain, its missing parts supplied by reference TRBV2 and TRBJ1-4, is EPEVTQTPSHQVTQMGQEVILRCVPISNHLYFYWYRQILGQKVEFLVSFYNNEISEKSEIFDDQFSVERPDGSNFTLKIRSTKLEDSAMYFCASRRQADNEKLFFGSGTQLSVL.

The CDR3 DNA sequence: TGTGCCAGCAGCCATTTAACGGGAGAGAACACTGAAGCTTTCTTT. Translated: CASSHLTGENTEAFF. The chain employs TRBV3-1 (or the pseudogene TRBV3-2) and TRBJ1-1; D gene unclear. This CDR3 has 15 residues. CDR1 is LGHDT, CDR2 YNNKEL, per germline (reference sequence). V was shortened by 3 bases and J by 1 base, with 12 bases between the two germline ends.

This chain links TRBV10-1 with TRBJ2-2, with a weak D call TRBD1 (6 bases). This CDR3 has 18 residues. Trimming pared 2 bases from V and 0 bases from J, leaving 16 bases between. The germline V gene encodes CDR1 WNHNN and CDR2 SYGVQD (reference sequence). The CDR3 sequence: CASSEITGIPANTGELFF. For the CDR3, the DNA is TGCGCCAGCAGTGAGATCACAGGGATTCCTGCGAACACCGGGGAGCTGTTTTTT.

The chain is built from TRBV27 and TRBJ2-1; TRBD1 might be the D (6 bases). The germline V gene has CDR1 MNHEY and CDR2 SMNVEV (reference sequence). The V end lost 6 bases, the J end lost 2 bases, and 11 bases lay between the germline ends. This CDR3 spans 14 amino acids. The CDR3 here is CASSLQGPYNEQFF. DNA for the CDR3: TGTGCCAGCAGCCTGCAGGGGCCCTACAATGAGCAGTTCTTC.

This clone was counted between two and nine times. This chain uses TRBV6-2 or TRBV6-3 with TRBJ1-6, with a weak D call TRBD1 (5 bases). The CDR3 runs 15 residues. CDR1 and CDR2 (germline): MNHEY, SVGEGT. The V gene lost 6 bases and the J gene lost 6 bases, with 15 bases spanning the gap. The chain's CDR3 is CASSTTRDGNSPLHF. The CDR3 bases are TGTGCCAGCAGCACGACCAGGGATGGTAATTCACCCCTCCACTTT.

This clone was seen a handful of times. The chain employs TRBV29-1 and TRBJ1-1, with D tentatively TRBD1 (5 bases). CDR3 length equals 14 residues. Germline V gene sequence: CDR1 SQVTM, CDR2 ANQGSEA. The V end lost 0 bases, the J end lost 13 bases, and 21 bases lay between the germline ends. Written as DNA, the CDR3 is TGCAGCGTTGAAGAGCGTGGCAGGGTGGAGTGGGGTTTCTTT. This gives the protein CSVEERGRVEWGFF.

This chain connects TRBV25-1 to TRBJ2-3; 7 nucleotides line up with TRBD1. V lost 4 bases, J lost 4 bases, and 5 bases stayed unmatched. Per the germline V gene, CDR1 is MGHDK and CDR2 is SYGVNS. The CDR3 has 14 residues. DNA of the CDR3: TGTGCCAGCAGTGCCTACAGGGGCGCAGATACGCAGTATTTT. Its translation: CASSAYRGADTQYF.

This clone was detected only a few times. The V gene is TRBV18, the J gene TRBJ1-1, with D maybe TRBD1 (6 bases). The V gene's germline CDR1 is KGHSH and CDR2 LQKENI. There are 15 residues in the CDR3. Between the trimmed V and J ends, which lost 3 bases and 4 bases, there was a span of 15 bases. CDR3 residues: CASSPRGGVGTEAFF. Written as DNA, the CDR3 is TGTGCCAGCTCACCTAGGGGGGGCGTAGGCACTGAAGCTTTCTTT. The full variable domain, with the rest looked up from reference TRBV18 and TRBJ1-1, is NAGVMQNPRHLVRRRGQEARLRCSPMKGHSHVYWYRQLPEEGLKFMVYLQKENIIDESGMPKERFSAEFPKEGPSILRIQQVVRGDSAAYFCASSPRGGVGTEAFFGQGTRLTVV.

V gene TRBV28 combines with J gene TRBJ2-5; TRBD2 aligns across 8 bases. There are 14 residues in the CDR3. With V trimmed by 6 bases and J by 5 bases, 8 bases remained unmatched. Per the germline V gene, CDR1 is MDHEN and CDR2 is SYDVKM. The CDR3 sequence: CASRETSAQETQYF. The CDR3 DNA reads as TGTGCCAGCAGAGAGACTAGCGCCCAGGAGACCCAGTACTTC.

The rearrangement links TRBV6-2 or TRBV6-3 to TRBJ1-1, with D maybe TRBD1 (6 bases). The germline V and J ends were trimmed by 2 bases and 5 bases, with 9 bases remaining between them. CDR3 size: 13 residues. CDR1 and CDR2 (germline): MNHEY, SVGEGT. The CDR3 nucleotides are TGTGCCAGCAGTTACACCACAGGGACTGAAGCTTTCTTT. Translation: CASSYTTGTEAFF.